These 11 T cell receptor beta chains originate from one sample sequenced in a study of STAT5B mutations in CD4+ large granular lymphocyte leukemia. This table comes from immunoSEQ multiplex PCR, and its TCRdb copy is limited to in-frame clones, with some not included. The table lists some 23,000 clones, about 80% of them singletons. Sequenced material: CD4+ T cells from blood buffy coats. Receptor source: a human donor in good health.

This clone was seen a handful of times. The chain is built from TRBV7-6 and TRBJ2-2; 11 bases are shared with TRBD2. Looked up from germline, CDR1 is SGHVS and CDR2 is FNYEAQ. This CDR3 region has 16 residues. V lost 4 bases to trimming and J lost 4 bases; unmatched junction nucleotides: 5. CDR3 sequence reads: CASSSSGGPSTGELFF. The DNA of the CDR3 is TGTGCCAGCAGCTCTAGCGGGGGGCCAAGCACCGGGGAGCTGTTTTTT.

The chain combines TRBV5-1 with TRBJ2-2, with 10 bases lining up with TRBD2. CDR3 length equals 16 residues. V lost 1 base, J lost 1 base, and 1 base stayed unmatched. The germline V gene encodes CDR1 SGHRS and CDR2 YFSETQ. The CDR3: CASSLSSGGNTGELFF. CDR3 sequence (DNA): TGCGCCAGCAGCTTGTCTAGCGGGGGGAACACCGGGGAGCTGTTTTTT.

This rearrangement joins TRBV6-5 to TRBJ2-2, with 10 bases that match TRBD2. This CDR3 has 15 residues. After removal of 4 bases from V and 4 bases from J, the junction contained 3 bases not matched to a gene. The germline gives CDR1 MNHEY, CDR2 SVGAGI. CDR3 in DNA: TGTGCCAGCAGTTTGACTAGCGGGTTCACCGGGGAGCTGTTTTTT. As protein: CASSLTSGFTGELFF.

The V gene is TRBV6-5, the J gene TRBJ2-5; 10 nucleotides align to TRBD2. The CDR3 extends over 12 amino acids. The V and J ends lost 7 bases and 13 bases, in that order; junction bases with no gene match: 9. Germline V gene sequence: CDR1 MNHEY, CDR2 SVGAGI. CDR3 loop: CASTATSGVWYF. CDR3 bases: TGTGCCAGCACAGCCACTAGCGGGGTTTGGTACTTC.

The chain carries TRBV5-1 and TRBJ2-3; TRBD2 agrees at 10 bases. After removal of 3 bases from V and 3 bases from J, the junction contained 4 bases not matched to a gene. Germline V gene lookup returns CDR1 SGHRS and CDR2 YFSETQ. The CDR3 is 15 amino acids. The CDR3 loop reads CASSWSGGATDTQYF. The CDR3 nucleotides read TGCGCCAGCAGCTGGAGCGGGGGGGCAACAGATACGCAGTATTTT.

This chain links TRBV10-3 with TRBJ1-1; 8 bases fit TRBD1. This CDR3 region has 14 residues. V shed 5 bases, J shed 4 bases, and the junction held 6 bases outside the gene matches. Germline CDR1 ENHRY, CDR2 SYGVKD. The CDR3 DNA reads as TGTGCCATCAGTTCTGGACAGGGATTCACTGAAGCTTTCTTT. It encodes CAISSGQGFTEAFF.

The V call is TRBV19, the J call TRBJ1-4; TRBD1 matches at 7 bases. The CDR3 consists of 15 residues. V trimming: 6 bases; J trimming: 3 bases; junction bases outside the gene matches: 7. Germline V gene sequence: CDR1 LNHDA, CDR2 SQIVND (reference sequence). The CDR3 loop reads CASSRDRAANEKLFF. DNA for the CDR3: TGTGCCAGTAGCCGTGACAGGGCTGCTAATGAAAAACTGTTTTTT.

The V and J genes are TRBV2 and TRBJ2-2; TRBD1 is a possible D gene (6 bases). Germline CDR1 and CDR2: SNHLY and FYNNEI. Trimming took off 6 bases at V and 6 bases at J, with 11 bases between the two ends. This CDR3 spans 13 amino acids. In nucleotides, the CDR3 is TGTGCCAGCAGCCCTACAGGGTCCGGGGAGCTGTTTTTT. It translates to CASSPTGSGELFF.

The rearrangement uses TRBV28 and TRBJ1-1; D unclear. Germline V gene lookup returns CDR1 MDHEN and CDR2 SYDVKM. CDR3 length: 13 amino acids. The germline V and J ends were trimmed by 6 bases and 5 bases, with 13 bases remaining between them. The CDR3 here is CASSPGWRTEAFF. CDR3 nucleotide sequence: TGTGCCAGCAGCCCGGGTTGGAGGACTGAAGCTTTCTTT.

This clone appeared a few times. The rearrangement links TRBV29-1 to TRBJ1-5, with 7 bases matching TRBD1. Germline CDR1 reads SQVTM; CDR2 reads ANQGSEA. This CDR3 contains 13 residues. The V gene end was trimmed by 7 bases and the J gene end by 4 bases; junction bases not matched to a gene: 7. CDR3 protein: CSALETGNQPQHF. The CDR3 DNA reads as TGCAGCGCCCTCGAGACAGGGAATCAGCCCCAGCATTTT. The variable domain in full, with the rest retrieved from reference TRBV29-1 and TRBJ1-5, is SAVISQKPSRDICQRGTSLTIQCQVDSQVTMMFWYRQQPGQSLTLIATANQGSEATYESGFVIDKFPISRPNLTFSTLTVSNMSPEDSSIYLCSALETGNQPQHFGDGTRLSIL.

The gene calls are TRBV5-1 and TRBJ2-6, with TRBD1 matching 12 bases. CDR1 is SGHRS and CDR2 is YFSETQ in the germline V gene. The CDR3 totals 21 residues. The V segment lost 1 base and the J segment 2 bases; nucleotides outside the gene matches: 13. CDR3 nucleotide sequence: TGCGCCAGCAGCTTGAGGCTCGGGGCGGGACAGGGGGCGCCTGGGGCCAACGTCCTGACTTTC. Translating it yields CASSLRLGAGQGAPGANVLTF. The whole variable domain, filled in from reference TRBV5-1 and TRBJ2-6, reads KAGVTQTPRYLIKTRGQQVTLSCSPISGHRSVSWYQQTPGQGLQFLFEYFSETQRNKGNFPGRFSGRQFSNSRSEMNVSTLELGDSALYLCASSLRLGAGQGAPGANVLTFGAGSRLTVL.